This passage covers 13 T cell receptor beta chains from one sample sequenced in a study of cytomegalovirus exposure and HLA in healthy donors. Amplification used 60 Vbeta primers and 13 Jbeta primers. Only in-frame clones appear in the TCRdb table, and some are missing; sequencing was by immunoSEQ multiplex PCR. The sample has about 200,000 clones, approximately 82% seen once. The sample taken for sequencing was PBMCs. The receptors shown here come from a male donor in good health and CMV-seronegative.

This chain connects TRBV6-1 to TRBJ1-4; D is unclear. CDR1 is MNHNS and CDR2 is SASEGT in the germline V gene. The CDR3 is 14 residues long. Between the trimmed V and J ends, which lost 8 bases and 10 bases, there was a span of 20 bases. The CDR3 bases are TGTGCCAGCTTACGGGATGTCGGGATAGGAAAACTGTTTTTT. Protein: CASLRDVGIGKLFF.

The CDR3 protein is CASSTSGVMADTQYF. CDR3 DNA: TGCGCCAGCAGTACATCAGGGGTCATGGCAGATACGCAGTATTTT. The chain is built from TRBV5-1 and TRBJ2-3; D may be TRBD1 (6 bases). CDR1 is SGHRS and CDR2 is YFSETQ in the germline V gene. Trimming stripped 5 bases from V and 4 bases from J, with 17 bases between. The CDR3 runs to 15 residues.

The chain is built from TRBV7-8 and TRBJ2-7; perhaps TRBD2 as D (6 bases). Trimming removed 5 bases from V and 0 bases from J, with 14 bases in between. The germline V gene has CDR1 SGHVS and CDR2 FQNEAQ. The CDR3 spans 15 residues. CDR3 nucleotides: TGTGCCAGCAGCCTTAGCGGTGTAAGCTCCTACGAGCAGTACTTC. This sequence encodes CASSLSGVSSYEQYF. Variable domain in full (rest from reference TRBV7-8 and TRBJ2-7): GAGVSQSPRYKVAKRGQDVALRCDPISGHVSLFWYQQALGQGPEFLTYFQNEAQLDKSGLPSDRFFAERPEGSVSTLKIQRTQQEDSAVYLCASSLSGVSSYEQYFGPGTRLTVT.

In nucleotides, the CDR3 is TGTGCCAGCAGCTTGGAAGGGACTATCGGTGAGCAGTTCTTC. It specifies CASSLEGTIGEQFF. V gene TRBV5-8 combines with J gene TRBJ2-1; 7 nucleotides match TRBD2. J lost 9 bases, V lost 0 bases, and 6 bases had no gene match. The CDR3 loop spans 14 amino acids. CDR1 and CDR2 (germline): SGHTS, YDEGEE.

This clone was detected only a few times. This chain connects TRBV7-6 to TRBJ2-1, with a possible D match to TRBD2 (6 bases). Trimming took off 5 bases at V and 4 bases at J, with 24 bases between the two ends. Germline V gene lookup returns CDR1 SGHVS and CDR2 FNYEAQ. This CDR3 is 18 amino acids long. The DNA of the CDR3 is TGTGCCAGCAGCCAGGGAGGAGCACCTCAACTCCGGTACAATGAGCAGTTCTTC. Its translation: CASSQGGAPQLRYNEQFF.

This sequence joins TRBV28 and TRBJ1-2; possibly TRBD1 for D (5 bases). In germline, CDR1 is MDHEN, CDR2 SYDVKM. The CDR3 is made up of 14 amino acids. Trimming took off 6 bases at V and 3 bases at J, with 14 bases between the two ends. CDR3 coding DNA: TGTGCCAGCAGCCCGCGGGACCGTTACTATGGCTACACCTTC. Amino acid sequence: CASSPRDRYYGYTF.

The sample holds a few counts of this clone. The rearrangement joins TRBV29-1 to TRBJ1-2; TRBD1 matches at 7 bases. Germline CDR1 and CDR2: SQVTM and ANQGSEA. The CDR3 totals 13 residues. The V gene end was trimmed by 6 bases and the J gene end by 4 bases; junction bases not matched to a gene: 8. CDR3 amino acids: CSVPGGTGYGYTF. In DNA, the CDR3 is TGCAGCGTCCCAGGGGGTACGGGCTATGGCTACACCTTC.

DNA for the CDR3: TGTGCCAGCATTCCCTTACAGGGGGAGAGCGAGCAGTACTTC. It translates to CASIPLQGESEQYF. The chain uses TRBV2 and TRBJ2-7; 8 bases match TRBD1. CDR3 size: 14 residues. Trimming at V came to 7 bases and at J to 6 bases, leaving 11 bases not matched to a gene. Germline loops: CDR1 SNHLY, CDR2 FYNNEI. The entire variable domain, with the rest obtained from reference TRBV2 and TRBJ2-7, is as follows: EPEVTQTPSHQVTQMGQEVILRCVPISNHLYFYWYRQILGQKVEFLVSFYNNEISEKSEIFDDQFSVERPDGSNFTLKIRSTKLEDSAMYFCASIPLQGESEQYFGPGTRLTVT.

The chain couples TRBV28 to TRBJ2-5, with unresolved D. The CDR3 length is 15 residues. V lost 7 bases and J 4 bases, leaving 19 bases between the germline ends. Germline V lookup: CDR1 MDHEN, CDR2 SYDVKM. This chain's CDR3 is CASNHDRLPGETQYF. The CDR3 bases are TGTGCCAGCAACCACGATCGCCTTCCAGGAGAGACCCAGTACTTC.

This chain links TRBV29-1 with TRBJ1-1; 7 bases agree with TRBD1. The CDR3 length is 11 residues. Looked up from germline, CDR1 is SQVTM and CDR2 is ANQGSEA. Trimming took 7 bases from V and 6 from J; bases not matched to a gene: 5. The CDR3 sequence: CSARQGSEAFF. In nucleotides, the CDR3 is TGCAGCGCCCGACAGGGATCTGAAGCTTTCTTT.

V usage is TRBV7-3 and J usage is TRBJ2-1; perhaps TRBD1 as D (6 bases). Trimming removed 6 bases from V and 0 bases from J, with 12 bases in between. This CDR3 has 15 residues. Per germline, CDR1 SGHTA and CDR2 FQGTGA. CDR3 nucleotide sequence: TGTGCCAGCAGTGAGGGGGTGGCCTCCTACAATGAGCAGTTCTTC. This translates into CASSEGVASYNEQFF.

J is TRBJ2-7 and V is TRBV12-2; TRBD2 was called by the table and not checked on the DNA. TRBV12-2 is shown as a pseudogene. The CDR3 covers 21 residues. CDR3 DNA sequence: TGTGCAAGTCGCTTAGTCCCACCATGGACTAGCGGGAGTTATTTCGCTACCGAGCAGTACTTC. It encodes CASRLVPPWTSGSYFATEQYF.

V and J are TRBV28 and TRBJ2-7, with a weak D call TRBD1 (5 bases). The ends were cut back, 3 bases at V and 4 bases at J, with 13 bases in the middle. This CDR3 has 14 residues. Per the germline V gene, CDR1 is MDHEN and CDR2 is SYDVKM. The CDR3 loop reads CASSFSGFYYEQYF. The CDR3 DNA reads TGTGCCAGCAGTTTTTCAGGGTTCTATTACGAGCAGTACTTC.